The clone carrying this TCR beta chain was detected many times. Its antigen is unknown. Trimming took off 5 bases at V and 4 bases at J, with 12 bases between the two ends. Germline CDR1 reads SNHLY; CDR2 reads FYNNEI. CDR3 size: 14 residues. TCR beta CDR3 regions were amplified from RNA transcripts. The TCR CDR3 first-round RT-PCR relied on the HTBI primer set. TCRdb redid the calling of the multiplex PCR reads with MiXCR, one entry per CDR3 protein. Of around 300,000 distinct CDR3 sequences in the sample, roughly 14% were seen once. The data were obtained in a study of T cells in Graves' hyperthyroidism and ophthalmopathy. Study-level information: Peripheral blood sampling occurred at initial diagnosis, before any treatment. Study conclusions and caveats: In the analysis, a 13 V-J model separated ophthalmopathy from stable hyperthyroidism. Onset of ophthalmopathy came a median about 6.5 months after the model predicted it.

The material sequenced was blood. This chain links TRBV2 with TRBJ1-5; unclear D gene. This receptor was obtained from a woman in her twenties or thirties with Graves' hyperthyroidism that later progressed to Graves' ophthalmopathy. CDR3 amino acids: CASSNVPGNQPQHF. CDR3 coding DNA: TGTGCCAGCAGTAACGTTCCGGGTAATCAGCCCCAGCATTTT. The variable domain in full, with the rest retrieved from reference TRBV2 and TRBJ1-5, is EPEVTQTPSHQVTQMGQEVILRCVPISNHLYFYWYRQILGQKVEFLVSFYNNEISEKSEIFDDQFSVERPDGSNFTLKIRSTKLEDSAMYFCASSNVPGNQPQHFGDGTRLSIL.